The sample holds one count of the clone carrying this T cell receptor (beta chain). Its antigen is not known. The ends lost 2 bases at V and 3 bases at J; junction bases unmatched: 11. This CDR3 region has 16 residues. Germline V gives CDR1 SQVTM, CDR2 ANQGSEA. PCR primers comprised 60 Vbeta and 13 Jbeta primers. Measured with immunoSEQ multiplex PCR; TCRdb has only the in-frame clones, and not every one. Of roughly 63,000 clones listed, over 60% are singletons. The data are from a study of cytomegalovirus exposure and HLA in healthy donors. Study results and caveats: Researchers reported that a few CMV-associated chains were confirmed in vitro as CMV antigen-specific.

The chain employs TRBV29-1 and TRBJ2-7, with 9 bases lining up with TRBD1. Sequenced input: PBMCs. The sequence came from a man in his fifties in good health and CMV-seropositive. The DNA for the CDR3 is TGCAGCGTTGAATTGGAGGACAGGGGCATGATCTACGAGCAGTACTTC. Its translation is CSVELEDRGMIYEQYF.